This passage covers 30 T cell receptor beta chains from one sample sequenced in a study of T-cell memory formation after mild COVID-19. TCRdb itself ran the 5' RACE reads through MiXCR, one entry per CDR3 protein. The table records some 330,000 distinct CDR3 sequences, 20% to 25% of them present only once. The material sequenced was PBMCs or a T cell subset sorted from them (not recorded which). These receptors all come from an adult woman who had mild COVID-19 (a few samples of this study predate the infection). Cell type and time point are not known.

The V and J genes are TRBV12-3 or TRBV12-4 and TRBJ1-6; D is unresolved. CDR3 length equals 12 residues. The V end lost 3 bases, the J end lost 9 bases, and 6 bases lay between the germline ends. The CDR3 protein is CASSFTASPLHF. DNA for the CDR3: TGTGCCAGCAGTTTCACTGCTTCACCCCTCCACTTT.

This clonotype was observed a handful of times. The J gene is TRBJ2-1, the V gene TRBV20-1; 10 bases line up with TRBD2. The CDR3 runs to 15 residues. V dropped 3 bases and J dropped 4; count of bases not matched to a gene: 6. Per germline, CDR1 DFQATT and CDR2 SNEGSKA (reference sequence). This CDR3 is CSASDLAGAYNEQFF. DNA of the CDR3: TGCAGTGCTAGTGACCTAGCGGGGGCTTACAATGAGCAGTTCTTC.

This clonotype was picked up many times. The chain is built from TRBV7-2 and TRBJ2-7; TRBD2 matches 11 bases. The J segment lost 3 bases and the V segment lost 5 bases, leaving 9 bases of the junction unmatched. Germline V CDR1 and CDR2: SGHTA, FQGNSA. This CDR3 is 16 amino acids long. This CDR3 is CASSVTSGSPFYEQYF. For the CDR3, the DNA is TGTGCCAGCAGCGTCACTAGCGGGAGCCCTTTCTACGAGCAGTACTTC.

This clonotype was seen a handful of times. The chain joins TRBV19 to TRBJ1-5, with a weak D call TRBD1 (5 bases). Germline CDR1 and CDR2: LNHDA and SQIVND (reference sequence). This CDR3 contains 14 residues. Deletions cut 7 bases from V and 1 base from J, with 11 bases between. In nucleotides, the CDR3 is TGTGCCAGTACCATAAGGGACAGCAATCAGCCCCAGCATTTT. Translating gives CASTIRDSNQPQHF.

The gene calls are TRBV12-3 or TRBV12-4 and TRBJ2-2; 9 positions match TRBD2. The junction had 6 bases not matched to a gene; V was cut back by 1 base and J by 3 bases. The CDR3 runs 17 residues. CDR3 nucleotides: TGTGCCAGCAGTTTAGGAGCGGGAGGATTTGACACCGGGGAGCTGTTTTTT. Amino acid sequence: CASSLGAGGFDTGELFF.

The chain links TRBV7-9 to TRBJ2-3; 7 bases align to TRBD1. With V trimmed by 5 bases and J by 4 bases, 12 bases remained unmatched. The CDR3 runs to 16 residues. Germline V gene lookup returns CDR1 SEHNR and CDR2 FQNEAQ (reference sequence). CDR3 nucleotide sequence: TGTGCCAGCAGCCAACAGGGGCTTTTGTTCGCAGATACGCAGTATTTT. It specifies CASSQQGLLFADTQYF.

This clonotype was seen more than once but under ten times. The chain couples TRBV4-3 to TRBJ2-3, with 10 bases lining up with TRBD2. In germline, CDR1 is LGHNA, CDR2 YSLEER. The CDR3 consists of 18 residues. The trim removed 0 bases at V and 5 bases at J, leaving 11 bases unmatched. CDR3 sequence (DNA): TGCGCCAGCAGCCAAGAGGATGCAGGGCAGCGGGAGGGAGATACGCAGTATTTT. Translated: CASSQEDAGQREGDTQYF.

This clonotype turned up a few times. This chain uses TRBV7-8 with TRBJ2-2; D is unclear. Germline loops: CDR1 SGHVS, CDR2 FQNEAQ. The CDR3 has 14 amino acids. Trimming pared 5 bases from V and 6 bases from J, leaving 13 bases between. This chain's CDR3 is CASSPESVPGELFF. The CDR3 DNA follows: TGTGCCAGCAGCCCCGAGTCGGTGCCCGGGGAGCTGTTTTTT.

The chain recombines TRBV11-3 with TRBJ1-2; tentative D call: TRBD1 (5 bases). Germline V gene lookup returns CDR1 SGHNT and CDR2 YENEEA. V was clipped by 5 bases and J by 6 bases, with 13 bases between them. The CDR3 sequence is 13 residues long. In nucleotides, the CDR3 is TGTGCCAGCAGCCGCGGGACGGGGGATGGCTACACCTTC. It translates to CASSRGTGDGYTF.

This clonotype has more than one count but fewer than ten. The chain couples TRBV7-3 to TRBJ2-7; TRBD2 is a possible D gene (6 bases). Looked up from germline, CDR1 is SGHTA and CDR2 is FQGTGA. V dropped 0 bases and J dropped 0 bases, with 9 bases sitting between them. The CDR3 has 15 residues. The CDR3 protein is CASSLTGGTSYEQYF. CDR3 sequence (DNA): TGTGCCAGCAGCTTAACGGGGGGAACCTCCTACGAGCAGTACTTC.

This clonotype was detected a few times. The chain links TRBV7-2 to TRBJ2-3, with 8 bases that match TRBD1. Germline CDR1 is SGHTA and CDR2 is FQGNSA. Trimming took 5 bases from V and 2 from J; bases not matched to a gene: 9. The CDR3 contains 16 residues. This chain's CDR3 is CASSQYRTGTTDTQYF. CDR3 sequence (DNA): TGTGCCAGCAGCCAATATCGGACAGGGACCACAGATACGCAGTATTTT.

This clonotype has more than one count but fewer than ten. The CDR3 DNA reads as TGCGCCAGCAGCTGGACAGGGGACGGGAACGAGCAGTACTTC. This codes for CASSWTGDGNEQYF. The chain is built from TRBV5-1 and TRBJ2-7, with 9 positions matching TRBD1. Germline lookup yields CDR1 SGHRS and CDR2 YFSETQ. This CDR3 contains 14 residues. V was pared by 3 bases and J by 5 bases, with 6 bases of the junction left unmatched.

The rearrangement joins TRBV5-5 to TRBJ2-7, with 9 bases matching TRBD1. Germline CDR1 is SGHKS and CDR2 is YYEKEE (reference sequence). With 4 bases clipped from V and 5 bases from J, the junction kept 10 bases outside the gene matches. The CDR3 is 15 amino acids. CDR3 region: CASSPDGQGWNEQYF. CDR3 DNA sequence: TGTGCCAGCAGCCCCGACGGACAGGGGTGGAACGAGCAGTACTTC.

This clonotype has a handful of counts. The chain joins TRBV7-2 to TRBJ1-5; D unresolved. CDR1 is SGHTA and CDR2 is FQGNSA in the germline V gene. The length of the CDR3 is 13 residues. Trimming stripped 4 bases from V and 7 bases from J, with 11 bases between. The CDR3 sequence: CASSSIQGQPQHF. The CDR3 DNA follows: TGTGCCAGCAGCTCCATACAAGGACAGCCCCAGCATTTT.

The table lists this clonotype with a few counts. The V gene is TRBV27, the J gene TRBJ2-4; D may match TRBD1 or TRBD2 (5 bases each). With 5 bases removed from V and 1 base from J, the gap between germline ends came to 12 bases. Germline V lookup: CDR1 MNHEY, CDR2 SMNVEV (reference sequence). The length of the CDR3 is 15 residues. The chain's CDR3 is CASSPGGLAKNIQYF. The CDR3 DNA sequence: TGTGCCAGCAGTCCTGGGGGTCTCGCCAAAAACATTCAGTACTTC.

The chain employs TRBV11-2 and TRBJ2-5; D may be TRBD2 (6 bases). V was clipped by 5 bases and J by 4 bases, with 26 bases between them. The germline V gene encodes CDR1 SGHAT and CDR2 FQNNGV. This CDR3 region has 18 residues. The DNA of the CDR3 is TGTGCCAGCAGCACAAGTCGGGACTCCATCCCACGGAGAGAGACCCAGTACTTC. It yields the protein CASSTSRDSIPRRETQYF.

The chain links TRBV3-1 to TRBJ2-7; 7 positions match TRBD1. Trimming removed 5 bases from V and 5 bases from J; junction bases left unmatched: 9. Germline V gives CDR1 LGHDT, CDR2 YNNKEL (reference sequence). The CDR3 is 14 amino acids. In DNA, the CDR3 is TGTGCCAGCAGCTTTAGGACAGGAGGTAACGAGCAGTACTTC. Translated, it gives CASSFRTGGNEQYF.

This clonotype was seen only a few times. The chain employs TRBV9 and TRBJ2-1; D perhaps matches TRBD1 (7 bases). Germline values: CDR1 SGDLS, CDR2 YYNGEE. This CDR3 contains 13 residues. The germline V and J ends were trimmed by 3 bases and 9 bases, with 13 bases remaining between them. The CDR3 sequence: CASSGHRGGEQFF. The CDR3 DNA reads as TGTGCCAGCAGCGGACACAGGGGAGGTGAGCAGTTCTTC.

This clonotype was picked up a small number of times. V gene TRBV20-1 combines with J gene TRBJ2-5, with TRBD2 identical over 10 bases. Looked up from germline, CDR1 is DFQATT and CDR2 is SNEGSKA (reference sequence). The CDR3 extends over 14 amino acids. The V and J ends lost 7 bases and 5 bases, in that order; junction bases with no gene match: 10. The CDR3 here is CSVTPSGRWETQYF. CDR3 nucleotide sequence: TGCAGTGTGACGCCTAGCGGGAGATGGGAGACCCAGTACTTC.

This clonotype appeared a few times. V is TRBV27 and J is TRBJ2-1; no definite D call. Trimming removed 1 base from V and 1 base from J, with 11 bases in between. This CDR3 contains 16 residues. The V gene's germline CDR1 is MNHEY and CDR2 SMNVEV (reference sequence). This CDR3 is CASSLFVTDSYNEQFF. CDR3 coding DNA: TGTGCCAGCAGTTTATTTGTGACCGATTCCTACAATGAGCAGTTCTTC.

The chain combines TRBV9 with TRBJ1-5; D is possibly TRBD1 (5 bases). V lost 0 bases to trimming and J lost 4 bases, with 17 bases between them. The CDR3 is 17 amino acids. Germline V gives CDR1 SGDLS, CDR2 YYNGEE. CDR3 region: CASSVDLRTQTNQPQHF. The CDR3 bases are TGTGCCAGCAGCGTAGACCTCCGGACACAAACAAATCAGCCCCAGCATTTT.

The chain carries TRBV20-1 and TRBJ1-3; D is unresolved. Germline V gives CDR1 DFQATT, CDR2 SNEGSKA (reference sequence). V gave up 4 bases and J gave up 4 bases, with 5 bases separating them. The length of the CDR3 is 11 residues. The CDR3 sequence is CSATRGNTIYF. The CDR3, as DNA: TGCAGTGCTACCCGGGGAAACACCATATATTTT.

This clonotype has more than one count but fewer than ten. The chain is built from TRBV5-1 and TRBJ2-3, with TRBD2 identical over 11 bases. This CDR3 is 15 amino acids long. The V gene's germline CDR1 is SGHRS and CDR2 YFSETQ. J lost 3 bases, V lost 6 bases, and 6 bases had no gene match. The CDR3 coding sequence is TGCGCCAGCACATCTACTAGCGGGAGAACAGATACGCAGTATTTT. Amino acids: CASTSTSGRTDTQYF.

This clonotype was recorded many times. The chain couples TRBV7-9 to TRBJ1-1; D call uncertain. With 4 bases removed from V and 10 bases from J, the gap between germline ends came to 25 bases. CDR1 and CDR2 (germline): SEHNR, FQNEAQ (reference sequence). The CDR3 extends over 16 amino acids. CDR3 sequence reads: CASSYQPGETTEGAFF. The CDR3 DNA reads TGTGCCAGCAGCTATCAACCGGGCGAAACGACGGAGGGAGCTTTCTTT.

The rearrangement joins TRBV24-1 to TRBJ2-1, with TRBD2 matching 7 bases. V shed 7 bases, J shed 7 bases, and the junction held 21 bases outside the gene matches. Germline V gives CDR1 KGHDR, CDR2 SFDVKD. The CDR3 has 18 amino acids. CDR3 in DNA: TGTGCCACCAGCAGCGGGCGGGGGAGCACCGGGAACGAAAATGAGCAGTTCTTC. Protein product: CATSSGRGSTGNENEQFF.

This clonotype turned up a few times. The chain couples TRBV4-2 to TRBJ2-7, with 8 bases identical to TRBD2. The CDR3 loop spans 15 amino acids. V shed 3 bases and J 2 bases; nucleotides not matched to a gene: 6. Looked up from germline, CDR1 is LGHNA and CDR2 is YNFKEQ. The CDR3 sequence: CASSQKGLGAYEQYF. CDR3 DNA: TGTGCCAGCAGCCAGAAGGGACTAGGGGCCTACGAGCAGTACTTC.

The chain carries TRBV5-1 and TRBJ2-3, with D possibly TRBD2 on 5 matching bases. Germline V lookup: CDR1 SGHRS, CDR2 YFSETQ. The germline V and J ends were trimmed by 5 bases and 6 bases, with 19 bases remaining between them. The CDR3 loop spans 15 amino acids. The DNA for the CDR3 is TGCGCCAGCAGTATGGGCCGGGGAGTAGAGGATACGCAGTATTTT. The encoded protein is CASSMGRGVEDTQYF. The full variable domain, rest sourced from reference TRBV5-1 and TRBJ2-3, is KAGVTQTPRYLIKTRGQQVTLSCSPISGHRSVSWYQQTPGQGLQFLFEYFSETQRNKGNFPGRFSGRQFSNSRSEMNVSTLELGDSALYLCASSMGRGVEDTQYFGPGTRLTVL.

The rearrangement joins TRBV18 to TRBJ2-3, with D tentatively TRBD2 (6 bases). V lost 5 bases and J 0 bases, leaving 12 bases between the germline ends. The CDR3 has 15 amino acids. Germline CDR1 and CDR2: KGHSH and LQKENI. The CDR3 region has the DNA TGTGCCAGCTCAGCGGACTATCTCAGCACAGATACGCAGTATTTT. Encoded protein: CASSADYLSTDTQYF.

This chain links TRBV7-6 with TRBJ1-2; D is uncertain. Per the germline V gene, CDR1 is SGHVS and CDR2 is FNYEAQ. This CDR3 comprises 18 residues. Trimming removed 1 base from V and 0 bases from J, with 18 bases in between. CDR3 residues: CASSLDDGTEGTNYGYTF. For the CDR3, the DNA is TGTGCCAGCAGCTTAGATGATGGAACGGAGGGAACTAACTATGGCTACACCTTC.

This chain connects TRBV7-2 to TRBJ1-3; weak D call: TRBD1 (6 bases). The ends were cut back, 0 bases at V and 4 bases at J, with 13 bases in the middle. Germline lookup yields CDR1 SGHTA and CDR2 FQGNSA. This CDR3 spans 16 amino acids. CDR3 DNA: TGTGCCAGCAGCTTAGCGACAGGCTTGTTGGGAAACACCATATATTTT. Protein product: CASSLATGLLGNTIYF.